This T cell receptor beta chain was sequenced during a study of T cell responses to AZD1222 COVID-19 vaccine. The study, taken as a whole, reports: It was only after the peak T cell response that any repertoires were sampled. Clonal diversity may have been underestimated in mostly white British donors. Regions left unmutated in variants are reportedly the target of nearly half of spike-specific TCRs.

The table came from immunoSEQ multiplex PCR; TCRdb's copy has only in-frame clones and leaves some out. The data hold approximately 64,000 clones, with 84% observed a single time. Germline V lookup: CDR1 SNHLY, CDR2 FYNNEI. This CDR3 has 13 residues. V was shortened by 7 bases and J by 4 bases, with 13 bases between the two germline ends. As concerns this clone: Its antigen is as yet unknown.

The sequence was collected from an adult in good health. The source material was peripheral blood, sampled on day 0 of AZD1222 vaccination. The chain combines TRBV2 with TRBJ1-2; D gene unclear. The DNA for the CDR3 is TGTGCCAGCATACAAAGGACGGTCTATGGCTACACCTTC. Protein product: CASIQRTVYGYTF.